This note documents a single TCR beta chain sequence. This specimen belongs to a study of control samples from healthy donors and cancer patients. The germline V gene encodes CDR1 SGHTA and CDR2 FQGNSA. Losses at the gene ends were 7 bases for V and 2 bases for J; bases not matched to a gene: 8. The CDR3 runs to 16 residues. The method was immunoSEQ multiplex PCR; TCRdb's version includes in-frame clones alone and lacks a portion of them. The data hold about 150,000 clones, with 93% observed a single time. This clonotype originated in a man aged 18 to 35 in good health. The specimen was blood. The chain joins TRBV7-2 to TRBJ2-3; 11 bases line up with TRBD2. This chain's CDR3 is CASTETSGTPTDTQYF. CDR3 nucleotide sequence: TGTGCCAGCACGGAGACTAGCGGGACTCCCACAGATACGCAGTATTTT.